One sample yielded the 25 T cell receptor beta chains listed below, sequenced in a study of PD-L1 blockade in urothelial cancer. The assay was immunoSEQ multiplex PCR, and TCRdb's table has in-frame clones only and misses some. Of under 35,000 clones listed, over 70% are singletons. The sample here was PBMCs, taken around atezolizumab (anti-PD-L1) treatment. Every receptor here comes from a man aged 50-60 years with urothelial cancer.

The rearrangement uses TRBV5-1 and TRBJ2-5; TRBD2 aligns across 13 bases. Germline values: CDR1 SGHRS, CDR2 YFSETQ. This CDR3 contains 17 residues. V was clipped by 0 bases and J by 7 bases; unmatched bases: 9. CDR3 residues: CASSLEGTSGIRATQYF. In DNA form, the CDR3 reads TGCGCCAGCAGCTTGGAAGGGACTAGCGGGATTCGGGCGACCCAGTACTTC.

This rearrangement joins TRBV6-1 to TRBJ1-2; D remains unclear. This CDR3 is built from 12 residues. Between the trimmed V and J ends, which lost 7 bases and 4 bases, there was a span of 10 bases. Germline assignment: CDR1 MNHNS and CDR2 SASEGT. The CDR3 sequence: CASTPGVYGYTF. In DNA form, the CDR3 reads TGTGCCAGCACCCCGGGAGTCTATGGCTACACCTTC.

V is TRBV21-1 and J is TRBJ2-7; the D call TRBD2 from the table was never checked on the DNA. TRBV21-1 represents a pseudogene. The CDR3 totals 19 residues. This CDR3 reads CASSKDGGGCGIRFTEQYF. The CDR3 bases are TGTGCCAGCAGCAAAGACGGCGGGGGCTGCGGCATAAGGTTTACCGAGCAGTACTTC.

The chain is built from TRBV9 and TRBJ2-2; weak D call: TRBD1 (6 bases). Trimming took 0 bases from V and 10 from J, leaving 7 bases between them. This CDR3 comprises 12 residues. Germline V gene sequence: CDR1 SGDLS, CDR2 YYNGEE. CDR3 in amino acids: CASSVAGEELFF. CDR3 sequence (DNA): TGTGCCAGCAGCGTAGCAGGGGAGGAGCTGTTTTTT.

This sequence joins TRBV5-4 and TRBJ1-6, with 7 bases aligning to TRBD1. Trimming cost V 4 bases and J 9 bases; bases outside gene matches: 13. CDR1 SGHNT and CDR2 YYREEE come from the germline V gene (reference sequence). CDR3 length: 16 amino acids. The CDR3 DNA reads TGTGCCAGCAGCACTGAGGTTCGGGCAGGGGGTTCACCCCTCCACTTT. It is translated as CASSTEVRAGGSPLHF.

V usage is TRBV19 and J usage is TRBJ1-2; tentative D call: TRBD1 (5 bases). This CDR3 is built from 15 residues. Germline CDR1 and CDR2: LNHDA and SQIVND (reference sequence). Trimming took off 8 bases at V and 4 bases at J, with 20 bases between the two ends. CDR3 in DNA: TGTGCCAGTGCAATAACCGTGGGGCAAGGCTATGGCTACACCTTC. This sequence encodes CASAITVGQGYGYTF.

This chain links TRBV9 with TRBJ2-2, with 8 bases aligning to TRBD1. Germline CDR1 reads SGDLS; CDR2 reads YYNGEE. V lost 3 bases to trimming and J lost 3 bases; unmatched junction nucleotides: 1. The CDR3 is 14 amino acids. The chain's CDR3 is CASSADRDTGELFF. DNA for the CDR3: TGTGCCAGCAGCGCGGACAGGGACACCGGGGAGCTGTTTTTT.

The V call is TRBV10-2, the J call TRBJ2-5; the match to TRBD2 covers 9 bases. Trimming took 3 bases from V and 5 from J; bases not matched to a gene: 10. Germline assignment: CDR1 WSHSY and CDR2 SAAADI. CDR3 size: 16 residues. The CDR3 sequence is CASSDGGGGVDETQYF. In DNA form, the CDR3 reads TGCGCCAGCAGTGATGGGGGCGGGGGGGTAGATGAGACCCAGTACTTC.

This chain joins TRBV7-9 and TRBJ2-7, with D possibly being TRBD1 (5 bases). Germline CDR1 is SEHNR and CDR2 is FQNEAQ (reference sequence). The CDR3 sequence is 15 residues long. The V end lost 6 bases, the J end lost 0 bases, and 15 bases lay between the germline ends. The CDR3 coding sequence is TGTGCCAGCAGTCCTAAAGACAGCAACTCCTACGAGCAGTACTTC. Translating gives CASSPKDSNSYEQYF.

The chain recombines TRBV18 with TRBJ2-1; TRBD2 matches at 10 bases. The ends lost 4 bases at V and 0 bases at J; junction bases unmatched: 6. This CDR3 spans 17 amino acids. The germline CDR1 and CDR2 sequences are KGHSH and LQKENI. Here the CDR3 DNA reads TGTGCCAGCTCACTCGCACCTAGCGGGAGCTCCTACAATGAGCAGTTCTTC. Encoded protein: CASSLAPSGSSYNEQFF.

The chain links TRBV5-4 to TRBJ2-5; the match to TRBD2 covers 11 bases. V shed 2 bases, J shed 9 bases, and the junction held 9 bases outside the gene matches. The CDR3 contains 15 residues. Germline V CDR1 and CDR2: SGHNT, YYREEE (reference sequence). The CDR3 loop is CASSFFTSGSGAQYF. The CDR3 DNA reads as TGTGCCAGCAGCTTTTTCACTAGCGGGAGCGGGGCCCAGTACTTC.

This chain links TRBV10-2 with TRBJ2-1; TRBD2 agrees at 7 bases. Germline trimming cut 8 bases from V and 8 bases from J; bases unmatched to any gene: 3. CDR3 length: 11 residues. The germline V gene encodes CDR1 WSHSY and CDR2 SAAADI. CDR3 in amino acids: CASWGGDEQFF. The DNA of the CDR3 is TGCGCCAGCTGGGGAGGGGATGAGCAGTTCTTC.

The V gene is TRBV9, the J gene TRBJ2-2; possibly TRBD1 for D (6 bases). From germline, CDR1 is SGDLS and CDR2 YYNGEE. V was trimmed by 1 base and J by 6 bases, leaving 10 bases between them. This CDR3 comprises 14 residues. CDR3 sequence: CASSVSGAPGELFF. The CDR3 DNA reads TGTGCCAGCAGCGTATCAGGGGCTCCCGGGGAGCTGTTTTTT.

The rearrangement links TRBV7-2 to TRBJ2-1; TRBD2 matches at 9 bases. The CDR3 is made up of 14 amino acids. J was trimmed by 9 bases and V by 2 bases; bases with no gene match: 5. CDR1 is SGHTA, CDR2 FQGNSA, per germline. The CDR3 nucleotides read TGTGCCAGCAGCTTACTAGCGGGAAGGGGTGAGCAGTTCTTC. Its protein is CASSLLAGRGEQFF.

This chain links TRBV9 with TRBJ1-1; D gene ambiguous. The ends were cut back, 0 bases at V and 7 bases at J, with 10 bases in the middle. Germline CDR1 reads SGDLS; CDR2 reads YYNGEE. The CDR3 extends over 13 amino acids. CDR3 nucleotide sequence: TGTGCCAGCAGCGTAGCCGGGTACGGTGAAGCTTTCTTT. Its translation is CASSVAGYGEAFF.

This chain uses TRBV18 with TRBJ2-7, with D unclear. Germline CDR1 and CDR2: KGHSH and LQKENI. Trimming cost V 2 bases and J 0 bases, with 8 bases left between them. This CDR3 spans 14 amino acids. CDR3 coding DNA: TGTGCCAGCTCACCAAAACACGTCTCCTACGAGCAGTACTTC. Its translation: CASSPKHVSYEQYF.

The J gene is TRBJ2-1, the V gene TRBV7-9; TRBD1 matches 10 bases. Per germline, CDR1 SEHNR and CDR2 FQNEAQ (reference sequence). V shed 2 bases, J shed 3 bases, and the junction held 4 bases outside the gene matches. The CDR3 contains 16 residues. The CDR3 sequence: CASSLPGQGNYNEQFF. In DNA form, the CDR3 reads TGTGCCAGCAGCTTACCGGGACAGGGGAACTACAATGAGCAGTTCTTC.

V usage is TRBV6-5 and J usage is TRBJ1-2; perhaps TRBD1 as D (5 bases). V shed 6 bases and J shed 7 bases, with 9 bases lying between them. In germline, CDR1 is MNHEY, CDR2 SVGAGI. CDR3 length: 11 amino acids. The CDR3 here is CASRDGGGYTF. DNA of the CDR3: TGTGCCAGCAGGGACGGGGGTGGCTACACCTTC.

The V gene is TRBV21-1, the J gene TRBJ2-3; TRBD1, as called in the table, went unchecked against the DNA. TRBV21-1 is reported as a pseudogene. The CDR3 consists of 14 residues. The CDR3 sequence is CASSKVRGTDTQYF. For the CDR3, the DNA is TGTGCCAGCAGCAAAGTCAGGGGAACAGATACGCAGTATTTT.

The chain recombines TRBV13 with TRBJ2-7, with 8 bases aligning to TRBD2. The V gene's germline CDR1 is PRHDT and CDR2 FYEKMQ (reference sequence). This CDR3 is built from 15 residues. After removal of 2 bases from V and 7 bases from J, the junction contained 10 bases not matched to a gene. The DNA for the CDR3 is TGTGCCAGCAGCTTATATCTAGCGGGTCCCAGAGAGCAGTACTTC. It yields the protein CASSLYLAGPREQYF.

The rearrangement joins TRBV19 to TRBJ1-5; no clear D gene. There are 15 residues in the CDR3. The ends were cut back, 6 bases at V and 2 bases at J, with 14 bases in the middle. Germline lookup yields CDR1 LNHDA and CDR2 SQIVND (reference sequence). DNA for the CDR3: TGTGCCAGTAGCGGAGACCTGTGGGGCAATCAGCCCCAGCATTTT. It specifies CASSGDLWGNQPQHF.

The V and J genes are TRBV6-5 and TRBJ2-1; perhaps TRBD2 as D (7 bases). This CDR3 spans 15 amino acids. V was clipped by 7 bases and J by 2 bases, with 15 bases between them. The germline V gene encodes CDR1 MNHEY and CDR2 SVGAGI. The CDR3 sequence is CASTPGGGPYNEQFF. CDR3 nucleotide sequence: TGTGCCAGCACCCCGGGCGGGGGCCCCTACAATGAGCAGTTCTTC.

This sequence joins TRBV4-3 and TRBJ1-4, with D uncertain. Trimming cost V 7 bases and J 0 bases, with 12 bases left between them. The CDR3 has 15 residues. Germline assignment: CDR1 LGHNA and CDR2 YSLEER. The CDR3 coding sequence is TGCGCCAGCACCCCCGCCAGGCCAACTAATGAAAAACTGTTTTTT. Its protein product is CASTPARPTNEKLFF.

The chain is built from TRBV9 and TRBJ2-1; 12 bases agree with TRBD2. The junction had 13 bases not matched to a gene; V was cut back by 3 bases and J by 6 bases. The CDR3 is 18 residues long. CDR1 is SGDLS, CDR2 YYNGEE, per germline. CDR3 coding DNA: TGTGCCAGCAGCGATACTAGCGGGAGGACCCAAAAGGGCAATGAGCAGTTCTTC. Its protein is CASSDTSGRTQKGNEQFF. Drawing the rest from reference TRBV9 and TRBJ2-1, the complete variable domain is DSGVTQTPKHLITATGQRVTLRCSPRSGDLSVYWYQQSLDQGLQFLIQYYNGEERAKGNILERFSAQQFPDLHSELNLSSLELGDSALYFCASSDTSGRTQKGNEQFFGPGTRLTVL.

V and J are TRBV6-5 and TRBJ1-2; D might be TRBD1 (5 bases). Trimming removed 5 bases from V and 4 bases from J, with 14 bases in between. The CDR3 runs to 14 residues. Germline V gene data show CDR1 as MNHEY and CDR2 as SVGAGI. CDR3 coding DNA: TGTGCCAGCAGTCTAGGGGATCTGAGCTATGGCTACACCTTC. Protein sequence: CASSLGDLSYGYTF.